This T cell receptor (beta chain) was profiled in a study of blood T cell repertoires in COVID-19. On the study more broadly: Both acute and convalescent COVID-19 samples were obtained from the United States, Italy and Spain. T cells, B-cell-depleted T cells, or PBMCs provided the cDNA or gDNA that served as material.

Trimming took 3 bases from V and 5 from J, leaving 7 bases between them. The CDR3 contains 12 residues. TCRdb keeps only in-frame clones here, not all; method: immunoSEQ multiplex PCR. The table records about 310,000 clones, roughly 86% of them present only once. Participant ages covered about 18 to 100 years across 24 US areas. J is TRBJ1-2 and V is TRBV12-3 or TRBV12-4; D ambiguous. Source material: PBMCs or T cells enriched from blood (not recorded which). This receptor was obtained from a woman in her twenties or thirties who had recovered from COVID-19. The CDR3 coding sequence is TGTGCCAGCAGTTTTTCCAGTTATGGCTACACCTTC. Encoded protein: CASSFSSYGYTF.